The T cell receptor beta chain under discussion was sequenced for a study of long-term antiretroviral therapy in people with HIV. Researchers ran immunoSEQ v3.0 at survey level. TCRdb's copy holds only in-frame clones and misses some; the assay was immunoSEQ multiplex PCR. Seen here are 20,000 to 25,000 clones, around four fifths observed once, and the top ten hold about 12%. Looked up from germline, CDR1 is ENHRY and CDR2 is SYGVKD. Trimming removed 3 bases at V and 2 bases at J, with 14 bases between. The CDR3 has 15 residues. The V and J genes are TRBV10-3 and TRBJ2-7, with no clear D. The receptor's source is a man aged 35-49 years with HIV. The source material was unsorted PBMCs, sampled 1.6 years after starting antiretroviral therapy. CDR3 residues: CAISDPYQLTYEQYF. In nucleotides, the CDR3 is TGTGCCATCAGTGACCCCTATCAGCTTACCTACGAGCAGTACTTC.